The 16 T cell receptor beta chains presented below share a single source sample, sequenced in a study of CD8 T cells in Susac syndrome. Reverse transcription used about 0.45 to 1 ug RNA and random hexamers. TCRdb re-derived calls from the immunoSEQ multiplex PCR reads in MiXCR, one entry per CDR3 protein. The profile shows 84,000 or so distinct CDR3 sequences, about 95% of them singletons. Specimen: CD8+ T cells from PBMCs. The receptors were sampled from a human donor with Susac syndrome.

This chain uses TRBV5-1 with TRBJ1-2; tentative D call: TRBD1 (6 bases). The CDR3 loop spans 12 amino acids. V was pared by 3 bases and J by 7 bases, with 10 bases between. Germline CDR1 is SGHRS and CDR2 is YFSETQ. The CDR3 DNA follows: TGCGCCAGCAGCTCTGGGGGCGGTGGCTACACCTTC. This codes for CASSSGGGGYTF.

The gene calls are TRBV5-6 and TRBJ2-7; D gene unclear. The germline V gene encodes CDR1 SGHDT and CDR2 YYEEEE. V was clipped by 2 bases and J by 1 base, with 7 bases between them. The CDR3 runs 13 residues. CDR3 sequence (DNA): TGTGCCAGCAGCTTTGGCAGGTCCTACGAGCAGTACGTC. It encodes CASSFGRSYEQYV.

The gene calls are TRBV15 and TRBJ1-6; D might be TRBD1 (6 bases). Trimming removed 1 base from V and 7 bases from J, with 11 bases in between. This CDR3 contains 15 residues. Germline V gene data show CDR1 as LNHNV and CDR2 as YYDKDF (reference sequence). The CDR3 DNA sequence: TGTGCCACCAGCAGAGGAGTAACAGGGAATTCACCCCTCCACTTT. Translating it yields CATSRGVTGNSPLHF.

This chain uses TRBV18 with TRBJ1-1, with D perhaps TRBD1 (5 bases). Trimming shortened V by 1 base and J by 5 bases, and 14 bases separated the two germline ends. Germline V gene lookup returns CDR1 KGHSH and CDR2 LQKENI. The CDR3 runs 15 residues. The CDR3 spells CASSPQPGLKTEAFF. CDR3 nucleotides: TGTGCCAGCTCACCACAACCAGGGCTAAAAACTGAAGCTTTCTTT.

The gene calls are TRBV7-2 and TRBJ2-5, with D possibly TRBD2 on 5 matching bases. Trimming took off 2 bases at V and 3 bases at J, with 10 bases between the two ends. The CDR3 covers 14 residues. Germline loops: CDR1 SGHTA, CDR2 FQGNSA. CDR3 sequence (DNA): TGTGCCAGCAGCTTACCAGCGGCGGAAGAGACCCAGTACTTC. Its protein is CASSLPAAEETQYF.

V usage is TRBV7-8 and J usage is TRBJ2-7; D may be TRBD1 (5 bases). The V gene's germline CDR1 is SGHVS and CDR2 FQNEAQ. This CDR3 contains 12 residues. Trimming removed 8 bases at V and 0 bases at J, with 8 bases between. This chain's CDR3 is CASGDSSYEQYV. In DNA, the CDR3 is TGTGCCAGCGGTGACAGCTCCTACGAGCAGTACGTC.

The chain links TRBV9 to TRBJ2-7; 10 nucleotides agree with TRBD2. Trimming at V came to 0 bases and at J to 5 bases, leaving 5 bases not matched to a gene. The CDR3 runs to 15 residues. Germline values: CDR1 SGDLS, CDR2 YYNGEE. CDR3 region: CASSVDSGRGNEQYF. The DNA for the CDR3 is TGTGCCAGCAGCGTAGACAGCGGGAGGGGGAACGAGCAGTACTTC. The variable domain in full, completed from reference TRBV9 and TRBJ2-7, reads DSGVTQTPKHLITATGQRVTLRCSPRSGDLSVYWYQQSLDQGLQFLIQYYNGEERAKGNILERFSAQQFPDLHSELNLSSLELGDSALYFCASSVDSGRGNEQYFGPGTRLTVT.

The CDR3 nucleotides are TGTGCCAGCAGCTTAGACCGGGATAGCTCCTACAATGAGCAGTTCTTC. Protein sequence: CASSLDRDSSYNEQFF. The rearrangement joins TRBV7-9 to TRBJ2-1; TRBD2 is a possible D gene (5 bases). CDR3 size: 16 residues. V shed 1 base and J shed 0 bases, with 10 bases lying between them. Looked up from germline, CDR1 is SEHNR and CDR2 is FQNEAQ (reference sequence).

This chain joins TRBV4-1 and TRBJ2-7; 9 bases agree with TRBD1. Germline-derived CDR1 and CDR2 are MGHRA and YSYEKL. The V segment lost 0 bases and the J segment 4 bases; nucleotides outside the gene matches: 4. The CDR3 length is 15 residues. The CDR3 DNA reads as TGCGCCAGCAGCCAAGATCGACAGGGGGTTTACGAGCAGTACGTC. Protein product: CASSQDRQGVYEQYV.

The chain carries TRBV30 and TRBJ2-7; 7 bases are shared with TRBD1. V lost 5 bases to trimming and J lost 4 bases; unmatched junction nucleotides: 11. Germline V gene lookup returns CDR1 GTSNPN and CDR2 SVGIG (reference sequence). This CDR3 has 14 residues. The CDR3 coding sequence is TGTGCCTGGTACCTATCAGGGGACAGTTACGAGCAGTACTTC. Translating gives CAWYLSGDSYEQYF.

The genes are TRBV24-1 and TRBJ2-7; TRBD2 is a possible D gene (6 bases). Trimming took 6 bases from V and 5 from J, leaving 13 bases between them. This CDR3 comprises 13 residues. The germline CDR1 and CDR2 sequences are KGHDR and SFDVKD. The CDR3 DNA follows: TGTGCCACCAGTCCGGGGTGGACTAACGAGCAGTACTTC. Translating gives CATSPGWTNEQYF.

This rearrangement joins TRBV28 to TRBJ2-7, with a tentative D call TRBD1 (6 bases). V was pared by 3 bases and J by 6 bases, with 24 bases between. The CDR3 runs to 17 residues. The V gene's germline CDR1 is MDHEN and CDR2 SYDVKM. The CDR3 DNA reads as TGTGCCAGCAGTTTCCCAAAGCCGGGACACAGTGTCTGCGAGCAGTACTTC. It codes for CASSFPKPGHSVCEQYF.

The chain has TRBV20-1 and TRBJ1-2; D remains unclear. The CDR3 consists of 12 residues. Germline CDR1 is DFQATT and CDR2 is SNEGSKA (reference sequence). Trimming took 6 bases from V and 4 from J, leaving 12 bases between them. Here the CDR3 reads CSADAPLYGYTF. Written as DNA, the CDR3 is TGCAGTGCCGATGCCCCCCTCTATGGCTACACCTTC.

This rearrangement joins TRBV7-9 to TRBJ2-1, with TRBD1 identical over 8 bases. With 3 bases clipped from V and 10 bases from J, the junction kept 2 bases outside the gene matches. The V gene's germline CDR1 is SEHNR and CDR2 FQNEAQ (reference sequence). The CDR3 has 12 amino acids. The CDR3 sequence: CASSFSGGEQFF. The CDR3 bases are TGTGCCAGCAGCTTTTCAGGGGGCGAGCAGTTCTTC.

The rearrangement joins TRBV5-1 to TRBJ1-1; D is unclear. Between the trimmed V and J ends, which lost 0 bases and 0 bases, there was a span of 15 bases. The germline gives CDR1 SGHRS, CDR2 YFSETQ. The CDR3 spans 17 residues. The CDR3 sequence: CASSLVSYERVNTEAFF. CDR3 DNA sequence: TGCGCCAGCAGCTTGGTATCATACGAGCGGGTGAACACTGAAGCTTTCTTT.

The rearrangement links TRBV25-1 to TRBJ2-6; D is uncertain. The CDR3 is 14 amino acids. The V and J ends lost 6 bases and 0 bases respectively, with 6 bases between them. Germline loops: CDR1 MGHDK, CDR2 SYGVNS. CDR3: CASRDTSGANVLTF. The CDR3 DNA is TGTGCCAGCAGAGACACCTCTGGGGCCAACGTCCTGACTTTC.